This TCR beta chain was identified in a study of B cell selection in AIRE deficiency. The method was immunoSEQ multiplex PCR; TCRdb's version includes in-frame clones alone and lacks a portion of them. The sample consists of roughly 25,000 clones, 96% of them appearing once. The sorted conventional CD4 T cells were gated as CD4+CD127+. Unrelated healthy donors provided the controls. The clonotype was recovered from a human donor in good health. The sequenced sample consisted of CD4+CD127+ conventional T cells sorted from PBMCs.

DNA for the CDR3: TGTGCCAGCAGTGATCCCAGGGCTGCCTACGAGCAGTACTTC. As protein: CASSDPRAAYEQYF. The V call is TRBV2, the J call TRBJ2-7; weak D call: TRBD1 (5 bases). CDR1 is SNHLY, CDR2 FYNNEI, per germline. V lost 3 bases and J lost 2, with 11 bases in between. The CDR3 sequence is 14 residues long.